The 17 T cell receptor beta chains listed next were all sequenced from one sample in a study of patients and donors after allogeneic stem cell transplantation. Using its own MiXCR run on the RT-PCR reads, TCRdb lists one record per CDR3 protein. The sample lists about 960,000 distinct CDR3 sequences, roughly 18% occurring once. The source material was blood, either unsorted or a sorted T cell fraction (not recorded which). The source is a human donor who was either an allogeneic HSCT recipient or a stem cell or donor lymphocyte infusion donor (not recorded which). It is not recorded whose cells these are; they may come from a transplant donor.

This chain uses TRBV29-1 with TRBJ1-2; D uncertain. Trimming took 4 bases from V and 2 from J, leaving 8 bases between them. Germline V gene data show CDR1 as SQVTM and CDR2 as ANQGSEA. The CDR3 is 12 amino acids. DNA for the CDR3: TGCAGCGTTGGAGGCCCGAACTATGGCTACACCTTC. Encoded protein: CSVGGPNYGYTF.

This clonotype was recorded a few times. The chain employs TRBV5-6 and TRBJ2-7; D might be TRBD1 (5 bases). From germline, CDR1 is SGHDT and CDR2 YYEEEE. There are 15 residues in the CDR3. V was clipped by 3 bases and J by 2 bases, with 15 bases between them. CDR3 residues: CASSSSRVSTYEQYF. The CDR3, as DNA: TGTGCCAGCAGCTCCTCCAGGGTATCCACCTACGAGCAGTACTTC.

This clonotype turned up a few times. The CDR3 loop reads CSARGDNYGYTF. CDR3 nucleotides: TGCAGTGCTAGAGGGGATAACTATGGCTACACCTTC. The J gene is TRBJ1-2, the V gene TRBV20-1; no clear D. This CDR3 contains 12 residues. Germline V gives CDR1 DFQATT, CDR2 SNEGSKA (reference sequence). V lost 1 base, J lost 1 base, and 4 bases lay in between.

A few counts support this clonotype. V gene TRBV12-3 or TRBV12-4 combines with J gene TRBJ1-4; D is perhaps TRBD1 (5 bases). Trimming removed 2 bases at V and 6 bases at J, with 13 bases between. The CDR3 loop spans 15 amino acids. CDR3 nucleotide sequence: TGTGCCAGCAGTTTATTAATCGGGGCTTATGAAAAACTGTTTTTT. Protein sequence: CASSLLIGAYEKLFF.

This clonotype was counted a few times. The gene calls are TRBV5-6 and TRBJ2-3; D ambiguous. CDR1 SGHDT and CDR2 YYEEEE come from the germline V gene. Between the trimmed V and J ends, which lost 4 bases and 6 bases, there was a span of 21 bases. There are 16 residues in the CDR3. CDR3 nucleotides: TGTGCCAGCAGCCACCTTCGGAAAAGGTCGGAGGATACGCAGTATTTT. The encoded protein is CASSHLRKRSEDTQYF.

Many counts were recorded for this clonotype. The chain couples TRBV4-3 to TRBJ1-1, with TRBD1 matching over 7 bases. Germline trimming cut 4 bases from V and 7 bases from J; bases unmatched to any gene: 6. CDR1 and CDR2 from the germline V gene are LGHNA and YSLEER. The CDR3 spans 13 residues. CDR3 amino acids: CASSRGQAYEAFF. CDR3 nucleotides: TGCGCCAGCAGCCGAGGACAGGCCTATGAAGCTTTCTTT.

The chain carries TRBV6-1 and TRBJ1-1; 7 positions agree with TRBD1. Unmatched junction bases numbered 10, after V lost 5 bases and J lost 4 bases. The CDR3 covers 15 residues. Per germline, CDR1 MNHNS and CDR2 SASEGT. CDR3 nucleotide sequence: TGTGCCAGCAGTCCCAAAACAGGGGTACGCACTGAAGCTTTCTTT. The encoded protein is CASSPKTGVRTEAFF.

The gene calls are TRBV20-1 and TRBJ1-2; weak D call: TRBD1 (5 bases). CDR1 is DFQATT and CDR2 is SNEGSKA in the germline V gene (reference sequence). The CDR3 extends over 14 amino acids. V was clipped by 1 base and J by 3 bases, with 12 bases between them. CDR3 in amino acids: CSARADWDYYGYTF. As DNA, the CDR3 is TGCAGTGCTAGAGCCGATTGGGACTACTATGGCTACACCTTC.

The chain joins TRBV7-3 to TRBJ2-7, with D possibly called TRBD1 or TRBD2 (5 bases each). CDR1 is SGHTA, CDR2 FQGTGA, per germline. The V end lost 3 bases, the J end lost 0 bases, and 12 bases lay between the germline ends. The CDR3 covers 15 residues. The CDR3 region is CASSLGPVNSYEQYF. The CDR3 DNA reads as TGTGCCAGCAGCTTGGGACCAGTAAACTCCTACGAGCAGTACTTC.

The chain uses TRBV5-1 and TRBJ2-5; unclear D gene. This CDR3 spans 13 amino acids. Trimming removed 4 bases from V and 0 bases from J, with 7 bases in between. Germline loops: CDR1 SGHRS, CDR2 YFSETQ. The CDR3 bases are TGCGCCAGCAGCGACACGAACCAAGAGACCCAGTACTTC. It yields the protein CASSDTNQETQYF. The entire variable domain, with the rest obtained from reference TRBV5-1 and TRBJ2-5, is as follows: KAGVTQTPRYLIKTRGQQVTLSCSPISGHRSVSWYQQTPGQGLQFLFEYFSETQRNKGNFPGRFSGRQFSNSRSEMNVSTLELGDSALYLCASSDTNQETQYFGPGTRLLVL.

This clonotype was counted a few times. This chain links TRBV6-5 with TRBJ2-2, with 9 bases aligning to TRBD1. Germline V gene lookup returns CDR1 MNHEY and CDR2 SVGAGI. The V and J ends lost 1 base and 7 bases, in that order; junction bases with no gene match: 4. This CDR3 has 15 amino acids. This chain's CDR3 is CASSYWDRVIGELFF. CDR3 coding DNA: TGTGCCAGCAGTTACTGGGACAGGGTAATCGGGGAGCTGTTTTTT.

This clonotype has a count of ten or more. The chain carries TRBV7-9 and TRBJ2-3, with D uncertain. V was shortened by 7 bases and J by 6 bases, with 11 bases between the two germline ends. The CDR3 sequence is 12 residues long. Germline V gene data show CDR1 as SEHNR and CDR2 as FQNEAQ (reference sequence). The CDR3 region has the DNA TGTGCCAGCAAAAATACAGTCGATACGCAGTATTTT. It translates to CASKNTVDTQYF.

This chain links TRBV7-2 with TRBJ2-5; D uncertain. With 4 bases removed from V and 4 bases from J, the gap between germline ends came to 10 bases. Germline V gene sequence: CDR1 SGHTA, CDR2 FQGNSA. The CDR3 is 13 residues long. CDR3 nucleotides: TGTGCCAGCAGCTCCCCCATGGGAGAGACCCAGTACTTC. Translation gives CASSSPMGETQYF. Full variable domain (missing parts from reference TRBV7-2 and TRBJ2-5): GAGVSQSPSNKVTEKGKDVELRCDPISGHTALYWYRQSLGQGLEFLIYFQGNSAPDKSGLPSDRFSAERTGGSVSTLTIQRTQQEDSAVYLCASSSPMGETQYFGPGTRLLVL.

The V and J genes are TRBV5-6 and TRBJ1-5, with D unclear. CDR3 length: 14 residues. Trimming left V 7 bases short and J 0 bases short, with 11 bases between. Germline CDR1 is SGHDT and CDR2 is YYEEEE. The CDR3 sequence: CASGRSYSNQPQHF. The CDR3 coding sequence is TGTGCCAGCGGAAGGTCTTATAGCAATCAGCCCCAGCATTTT.

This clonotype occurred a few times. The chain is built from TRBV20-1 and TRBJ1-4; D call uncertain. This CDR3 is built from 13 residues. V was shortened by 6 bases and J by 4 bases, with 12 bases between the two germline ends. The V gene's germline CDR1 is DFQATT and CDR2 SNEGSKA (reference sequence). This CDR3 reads CSAPYLDNEKLFF. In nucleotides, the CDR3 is TGCAGTGCCCCCTACTTGGATAATGAAAAACTGTTTTTT.

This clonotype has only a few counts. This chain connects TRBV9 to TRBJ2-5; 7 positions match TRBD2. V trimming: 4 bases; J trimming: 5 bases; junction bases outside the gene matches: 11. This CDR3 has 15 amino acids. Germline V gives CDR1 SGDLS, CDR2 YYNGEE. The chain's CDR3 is CASSPDGLVVETQYF. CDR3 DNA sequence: TGTGCCAGCAGCCCTGACGGACTAGTCGTGGAGACCCAGTACTTC.

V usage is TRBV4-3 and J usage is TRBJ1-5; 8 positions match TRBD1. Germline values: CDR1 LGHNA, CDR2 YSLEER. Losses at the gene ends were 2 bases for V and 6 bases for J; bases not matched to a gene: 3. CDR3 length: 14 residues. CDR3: CASSQYRGAQPQHF. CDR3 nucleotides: TGCGCCAGCAGCCAATACAGGGGGGCTCAGCCCCAGCATTTT.